Described below is a single T cell receptor (beta chain) sequence and its context. Its target is not known. This record belongs to a study of identical twins. Findings of the study overall: Out-of-frame alpha sequences shared between twins exhibited an excess of low generation probability. Whereas memory repertoires showed no such difference, abundant cord blood beta clonotypes carried fewer insertions.

No donor was unhealthy or non-Caucasian. Germline V gene lookup returns CDR1 MNHEY and CDR2 SVGEGT. V lost 11 bases, J lost 2 bases, and 6 bases stayed unmatched. The CDR3 consists of 14 residues. Template switching added a universal primer site; cDNA carried unique molecular identifiers. TCRdb used MiXCR to reprocess the 5' RACE reads, holding one entry per CDR3 protein. The table has 690,000 or so distinct CDR3 sequences, around 8.6% seen once; the top ten hold 0.75% to 1%. The data also belong to a second study, concerning yellow fever vaccine responses in identical twins.

The specimen was PBMCs. This receptor was obtained from a young woman in good health. The V and J genes are TRBV6-2 or TRBV6-3 and TRBJ2-1; 10 nucleotides match TRBD2. This CDR3 reads CAGKREGAYNEQFF. The CDR3 DNA follows: TGTGCCGGAAAGCGGGAGGGAGCCTACAATGAGCAGTTCTTC.